This paragraph reports one TCR beta chain. As yet, its antigen is unknown. The data are from a study of OX40 agonist ivuxolimab in advanced cancers. Study-wide context: Ivuxolimab, an agonist antibody against OX40 (CD134), was given to patients. Mean age approximately 61 years, range about 23 to 79; 82.7% male. Whole-study findings and limits: Clonal expansion from baseline to week 6 occurred in both CD4+ and CD8+ T cells. The average count of expanded clones was higher among CD8+ T cells than among CD4+.

Trimming took off 1 base at V and 6 bases at J, with 12 bases between the two ends. The CDR3 contains 14 residues. CDR1 is SEHNR and CDR2 is FQNEAQ in the germline V gene (reference sequence). The data were produced by immunoSEQ multiplex PCR, yet TCRdb's version contains in-frame clones alone and is incomplete. The data show around 21,000 clones, over 70% seen once. The chain couples TRBV7-9 to TRBJ1-1, with a weak D call TRBD1 (5 bases). The sequence derives from an adult with an advanced solid tumor such as melanoma, head and neck, liver or kidney cancer. The specimen was CD4+ or CD8+ T cells sorted from blood, collected in a trial of the OX40 agonist ivuxolimab. The CDR3 reads CASSLVEGRPEAFF. The CDR3 DNA reads as TGTGCCAGCAGCTTAGTTGAGGGGCGGCCTGAAGCTTTCTTT.